This is a list of T cell receptor beta chains from one sample in a study of cytomegalovirus exposure and HLA in healthy donors. Sequencing used immunoSEQ multiplex PCR; TCRdb keeps in-frame clones, though not all of them. This sample carries about 170,000 clones, around 96% of them seen once, and the ten largest clones take 0.8% to 0.95%. Material for sequencing was PBMCs. These receptor sequences come from a woman aged 18-29 years in good health and CMV-seronegative. CDR3s leave out the opening cysteine and the closing phenylalanine or tryptophan. A D gene is named only where the DNA matches it firmly. Only part of the rows carry a size: once, few, many, or a class if the clone is expanded.

V	D	size	J	CDR3
TRBV18	.	.	TRBJ2-2	ASSHLARGNTGELF
TRBV5-1	.	.	TRBJ1-1	ASSSYRGNTEAF
TRBV28	TRBD1	.	TRBJ1-4	ASSLQGVFEKLF
TRBV5-1	TRBD1	once	TRBJ2-2	ASSLVGGPGTGELF
TRBV2	.	.	TRBJ2-7	ASTRGYEQY
TRBV5-1	TRBD2	.	TRBJ2-5	ASSATSGGAWTQY
TRBV2	.	once	TRBJ2-5	ASSEGQWQETQY
TRBV13	TRBD1	.	TRBJ1-1	ASSLPGQPNTEAF
TRBV7-9	.	once	TRBJ2-2	ASSPRQNTGELF
TRBV6-5	TRBD1	once	TRBJ1-2	ASSGTALDGYT
TRBV11-2	.	.	TRBJ2-2	ASSLEFGGRNTGELF
TRBV19	.	once	TRBJ1-1	ASQGNTEAF
TRBV7-3	.	.	TRBJ2-2	ASSSDSFGVPELF
TRBV6-4	.	few	TRBJ2-1	ASSDSPGVSHGEQF